Detailed here is one T cell receptor (beta chain). The authors loaded roughly 200 ng DNA, tens of thousands of T cell genomes, into sorted-subset replicate PCRs. As handled by the study authors: In the immunoSEQ data, sequences were junction-only and lacked quality scores, so filtering differed. TCRdb's table, derived via immunoSEQ multiplex PCR, lists solely in-frame clones and lacks some. V, J and clone size were drawn from that table, and D and trimming were deduced from the DNA. The sample carries approximately 810,000 clones, around 92% recorded once. Terminally differentiated effector memory CD45RA+ cells were excluded from the naive CD8 cells, which were CD45RO-negative and positively selected for CCR7. This sample is drawn from a study of shared clonotypes between healthy human individuals. Germline V lookup: CDR1 WSHSY, CDR2 SAAADI. The CDR3 sequence is 16 residues long. The V end lost 3 bases, the J end lost 3 bases, and 14 bases lay between the germline ends.

The chain combines TRBV10-2 with TRBJ2-2; tentatively, D is TRBD2 (5 bases). The specimen was naive CD8+ T cells sorted from blood. This TCR came from a man aged 25-45 years in good health. The CDR3 here is CASSDTRVIYTGELFF. CDR3 in DNA: TGCGCCAGCAGTGATACGCGGGTAATCTACACCGGGGAGCTGTTTTTT.